One and the same sample provided the 4 T cell receptor beta chains below, sequenced in a study of cytomegalovirus exposure and HLA in healthy donors. It was with 60 Vbeta and 13 Jbeta primers that the PCR ran. Profiled with immunoSEQ multiplex PCR; TCRdb holds only in-frame clones, not every one. This table holds 150,000 to 200,000 clones, around 75% found once. Specimen: PBMCs. The source is a woman younger than 45 in good health and CMV-seropositive.

V gene TRBV7-9 combines with J gene TRBJ1-2; D might be TRBD1 (6 bases). V lost 5 bases to trimming and J lost 8 bases, with 15 bases between them. CDR1 and CDR2 (germline): SEHNR, FQNEAQ (reference sequence). CDR3 length: 13 amino acids. The DNA of the CDR3 is TGTGCCAGCAGCCCAGGGGTTCCCACCGGCTACACCTTC. Translated: CASSPGVPTGYTF.

This clone was observed a few times. The rearrangement links TRBV5-6 to TRBJ1-4; D is ambiguous. Germline CDR1 SGHDT, CDR2 YYEEEE. The CDR3 is 14 residues long. The V gene lost 3 bases and the J gene lost 7 bases, with 13 bases spanning the gap. CDR3 DNA: TGTGCCAGCAGCTCGGGATTCGACCTTGAAAAACTGTTTTTT. This codes for CASSSGFDLEKLFF.

This clone was recorded once. The rearrangement links TRBV5-1 to TRBJ1-4; D unresolved. The V gene lost 0 bases and the J gene lost 5 bases, with 8 bases spanning the gap. The CDR3 has 14 residues. CDR1 is SGHRS and CDR2 is YFSETQ in the germline V gene. CDR3: CASSLAGQNEKLFF. The CDR3 region has the DNA TGCGCCAGCAGCTTGGCAGGTCAGAATGAAAAACTGTTTTTT.

The chain is built from TRBV14 and TRBJ2-1; a possible D gene is TRBD1 (5 bases). Germline loops: CDR1 SGHDN, CDR2 FVKESK. V lost 4 bases to trimming and J lost 4 bases, with 20 bases between them. This CDR3 comprises 17 residues. CDR3 sequence reads: CASSPNTWTRLYNEQFF. In nucleotides, the CDR3 is TGTGCCAGCAGCCCAAACACCTGGACACGGCTTTACAATGAGCAGTTCTTC.